This T cell receptor (beta chain) is drawn from a study of siplizumab effects on memory and regulatory T cells. General study points: Siplizumab significantly lowered the alloreactive sequences that could be traced to unstimulated CD4+ memory cells.

As concerns this clone: No antigen is known for it.

Trimming took off 1 base at V and 5 bases at J, with 4 bases between the two ends. The CDR3 spans 12 residues. Germline lookup yields CDR1 SEHNR and CDR2 FQNEAQ (reference sequence). Generated by immunoSEQ multiplex PCR, the TCRdb table keeps only in-frame clones and is missing some. Among 50,000 to 75,000 clones listed, around 79% were seen once. Sequencing was performed on memory CD4+ T cells sorted from blood. The rearrangement uses TRBV7-9 and TRBJ2-3; no definite D call. The TCR sequence derives from a human donor in good health. CDR3 nucleotide sequence: TGTGCCAGCAGCTTAGTCGTAGATACGCAGTATTTT. Translation: CASSLVVDTQYF.